This T cell receptor beta chain came from a study of cytomegalovirus exposure and HLA in healthy donors. The primer mix had 60 Vbeta and 13 Jbeta primers. In the original processing: Later work found 80 million to 85 million unique TCR beta chains, with some 11 million shared. This table comes from immunoSEQ multiplex PCR, and its TCRdb copy is limited to in-frame clones, with some not included. V and J calls and clone size are given by that table; D and trimming were obtained from the DNA. The sample has roughly 130,000 clones; 80% to 90% are singletons. The CDR3 has 14 residues. Germline values: CDR1 LGHNT, CDR2 FRNRAP. J gave up 2 bases and V 5 bases, and 0 bases lay outside the gene matches. This clone was seen a few times. Antigen specificity is unknown. Study findings and constraints: Using the classifier, cytomegalovirus status was reportedly diagnosed with high specificity and sensitivity. Analyses of presence/absence relied on an assumption of roughly uniform sequencing depth across donors.

Donors were nominally healthy when sampled, though unrecorded immune exposures were likely. The specimen was PBMCs. The origin of this receptor is a woman between 40 and 50 years old in good health and CMV-seropositive. The chain uses TRBV12-5 and TRBJ2-5; 12 positions match TRBD2. CDR3 in amino acids: CASGTSGGQETQYF. CDR3 in DNA: TGTGCTAGTGGTACTAGCGGGGGGCAAGAGACCCAGTACTTC.